A single sample gave rise to the 21 T cell receptor beta chains below, sequenced in a study of cytomegalovirus exposure and HLA in healthy donors. Both 60 Vbeta primers and 13 Jbeta primers went into the PCR. Profiled with immunoSEQ multiplex PCR; TCRdb holds only in-frame clones, not every one. Seen here are under 200,000 clones, roughly four fifths observed once, and the top ten hold approximately 2%. Sequenced sample: PBMCs. All receptors come from a woman aged 18-29 years in good health and CMV-seronegative.

V is TRBV28 and J is TRBJ2-5, with TRBD2 matching over 7 bases. CDR1 and CDR2 (germline): MDHEN, SYDVKM. This CDR3 has 15 residues. With V trimmed by 3 bases and J by 1 base, 5 bases remained unmatched. This chain's CDR3 is CASSFSSGRQETQYF. The CDR3 DNA follows: TGTGCCAGCAGTTTTTCTAGCGGACGCCAAGAGACCCAGTACTTC.

The chain couples TRBV20-1 to TRBJ1-2; D not resolved. V lost 3 bases to trimming and J lost 11 bases, with 7 bases between them. The length of the CDR3 is 9 residues. Germline values: CDR1 DFQATT, CDR2 SNEGSKA (reference sequence). The chain's CDR3 is CSASSGYTF. In DNA, the CDR3 is TGCAGTGCTAGTAGCGGTTACACCTTC.

The chain recombines TRBV2 with TRBJ2-5, with D perhaps TRBD1 (6 bases). V lost 6 bases and J 0 bases, leaving 17 bases between the germline ends. In germline, CDR1 is SNHLY, CDR2 FYNNEI. This CDR3 has 16 residues. The CDR3 here is CASRNSRGSYQETQYF. The CDR3 nucleotides read TGTGCCAGCAGGAATTCGAGGGGGTCGTACCAAGAGACCCAGTACTTC.

The chain recombines TRBV14 with TRBJ1-5; TRBD1 agrees at 9 bases. CDR1 and CDR2 (germline): SGHDN, FVKESK. There are 15 residues in the CDR3. V gave up 4 bases and J gave up 3 bases; unmatched junction bases: 4. The CDR3 bases are TGTGCCAGCAGCCTAGGGACAGGGCTCAATCAGCCCCAGCATTTT. Its translation: CASSLGTGLNQPQHF. Variable domain in full (rest from reference TRBV14 and TRBJ1-5): EAGVTQFPSHSVIEKGQTVTLRCDPISGHDNLYWYRRVMGKEIKFLLHFVKESKQDESGMPNNRFLAERTGGTYSTLKVQPAELEDSGVYFCASSLGTGLNQPQHFGDGTRLSIL.

This chain connects TRBV4-1 to TRBJ2-7; 10 bases match TRBD1. This CDR3 has 14 amino acids. CDR1 and CDR2 from the germline V gene are MGHRA and YSYEKL. Trimming cost V 6 bases and J 8 bases; bases outside gene matches: 10. The CDR3 protein is CASRNPGQGLKQYF. The CDR3 DNA reads TGCGCCAGCAGGAATCCGGGACAGGGGCTCAAGCAGTACTTC.

The rearrangement links TRBV7-9 to TRBJ1-2; D might be TRBD1 (5 bases). Between the trimmed V and J ends, which lost 11 bases and 6 bases, there was a span of 16 bases. The CDR3 totals 12 residues. Germline V lookup: CDR1 SEHNR, CDR2 FQNEAQ (reference sequence). CDR3 nucleotide sequence: TGTGCCGTGGGAAGGGGCCTGGATGGCTACACCTTC. This sequence encodes CAVGRGLDGYTF.

The chain has TRBV10-1 and TRBJ2-5; D call uncertain. Trimming shortened V by 0 bases and J by 1 base, and 6 bases separated the two germline ends. The length of the CDR3 is 14 residues. Germline-derived CDR1 and CDR2 are WNHNN and SYGVQD (reference sequence). CDR3 residues: CASSESPGQETQYF. In DNA, the CDR3 is TGCGCCAGCAGTGAGTCCCCGGGCCAAGAGACCCAGTACTTC.

This sequence joins TRBV5-1 and TRBJ1-1; 8 nucleotides match TRBD1. Germline-derived CDR1 and CDR2 are SGHRS and YFSETQ. This CDR3 comprises 15 residues. Germline trimming cut 3 bases from V and 6 bases from J; bases unmatched to any gene: 10. The CDR3 nucleotides read TGCGCCAGCAGCTCACAGGGGGTTGAATCCTCTGAAGCTTTCTTT. Protein: CASSSQGVESSEAFF.

The gene calls are TRBV19 and TRBJ1-5; 8 nucleotides agree with TRBD1. V shed 3 bases, J shed 0 bases, and the junction held 16 bases outside the gene matches. The CDR3 is 20 amino acids. CDR1 is LNHDA, CDR2 SQIVND, per germline (reference sequence). The CDR3 DNA is TGTGCCAGTAGTATCTCCCGGGGCAGGGGGCCCCTATATAGCAATCAGCCCCAGCATTTT. Protein: CASSISRGRGPLYSNQPQHF.

This clone appeared a single time. V usage is TRBV6-6 and J usage is TRBJ1-3, with 7 bases lining up with TRBD1. Germline CDR1 reads MNHNY; CDR2 reads SVGAGI (reference sequence). The ends lost 4 bases at V and 4 bases at J; junction bases unmatched: 7. This CDR3 is built from 15 residues. The CDR3 DNA reads as TGTGCCAGCAGTTCGAGGGGGCTAGGAGGAAACACCATATATTTT. This translates into CASSSRGLGGNTIYF.

V usage is TRBV28 and J usage is TRBJ2-7; maybe TRBD2 (6 bases). The CDR3 length is 15 residues. The V end lost 5 bases, the J end lost 0 bases, and 14 bases lay between the germline ends. Looked up from germline, CDR1 is MDHEN and CDR2 is SYDVKM. CDR3 residues: CASSPLALSSYEQYF. The CDR3, as DNA: TGTGCCAGCAGTCCCCTAGCGCTGAGCTCCTACGAGCAGTACTTC.

The chain is built from TRBV14 and TRBJ2-7; tentative D call: TRBD1 (6 bases). Trimming took off 7 bases at V and 2 bases at J, with 15 bases between the two ends. Germline loops: CDR1 SGHDN, CDR2 FVKESK. The length of the CDR3 is 14 residues. CDR3 DNA sequence: TGTGCCAGCAATTCCCAGGGGATGGCCTACGAGCAGTACTTC. Translation gives CASNSQGMAYEQYF.

The CDR3 is CASGQGMSVSGANVLTF. For the CDR3, the DNA is TGCGCAAGCGGGCAGGGTATGTCCGTCTCTGGGGCCAACGTCCTGACTTTC. This chain uses TRBV4-1 with TRBJ2-6; tentative D call: TRBD2 (6 bases). This CDR3 is built from 17 residues. CDR1 is MGHRA and CDR2 is YSYEKL in the germline V gene.

J is TRBJ2-2 and V is TRBV27; D is undetermined. Trimming stripped 7 bases from V and 7 bases from J, with 16 bases between. Germline V gene sequence: CDR1 MNHEY, CDR2 SMNVEV (reference sequence). The CDR3 has 14 amino acids. The CDR3 protein is CASTTGYLGGELFF. The CDR3, as DNA: TGTGCCAGCACAACCGGGTATTTGGGCGGGGAGCTGTTTTTT.

The gene calls are TRBV7-9 and TRBJ2-1; the D is unclear. The germline gives CDR1 SEHNR, CDR2 FQNEAQ (reference sequence). V gave up 1 base and J gave up 8 bases, with 9 bases separating them. The CDR3 has 13 amino acids. CDR3: CASSLGWAYEQFF. DNA for the CDR3: TGTGCCAGCAGCTTAGGGTGGGCTTATGAGCAGTTCTTC.

The gene calls are TRBV6-5 and TRBJ2-1; TRBD2 matches at 7 bases. Germline CDR1 MNHEY, CDR2 SVGAGI. V gave up 6 bases and J gave up 9 bases; unmatched junction bases: 11. There are 14 residues in the CDR3. As DNA, the CDR3 is TGTGCCAGCAGCCTCGGCCCCCTAGCGGTTGAGCAGTTCTTC. This encodes CASSLGPLAVEQFF.

The CDR3 is CASSLDRGLTRANVLTF. In DNA, the CDR3 is TGCGCCAGCAGCTTGGACAGGGGCCTCACCCGGGCCAACGTCCTGACTTTC. The chain combines TRBV5-1 with TRBJ2-6; 7 bases match TRBD1. CDR1 is SGHRS, CDR2 YFSETQ, per germline. This CDR3 spans 17 amino acids. V dropped 0 bases and J dropped 5; count of bases not matched to a gene: 8.

The chain joins TRBV7-9 to TRBJ1-2, with D possibly being TRBD1 (5 bases). V dropped 2 bases and J dropped 7 bases, with 14 bases sitting between them. The CDR3 spans 14 residues. Germline loops: CDR1 SEHNR, CDR2 FQNEAQ (reference sequence). CDR3 coding DNA: TGTGCCAGCAGCTTACAGGGCCGGCAGGGTGGCTACACCTTC. This codes for CASSLQGRQGGYTF.

The chain uses TRBV28 and TRBJ2-3; 10 positions agree with TRBD2. The CDR3 totals 14 residues. The junction had 4 bases not matched to a gene; V was cut back by 5 bases and J by 5 bases. Germline V gives CDR1 MDHEN, CDR2 SYDVKM. The CDR3 DNA reads as TGTGCCAGCAGTCTAGCGGGAGTTATAGATACGCAGTATTTT. It yields the protein CASSLAGVIDTQYF.

The chain uses TRBV6-5 and TRBJ1-2; 9 bases line up with TRBD1. Per the germline V gene, CDR1 is MNHEY and CDR2 is SVGAGI. CDR3 length: 13 residues. The V gene end was trimmed by 6 bases and the J gene end by 4 bases; junction bases not matched to a gene: 3. This CDR3 reads CASRETGGYGYTF. The CDR3 region has the DNA TGTGCCAGCAGGGAGACAGGGGGCTATGGCTACACCTTC.

J is TRBJ2-7 and V is TRBV10-3, with 8 nucleotides matching TRBD1. Germline values: CDR1 ENHRY, CDR2 SYGVKD. The CDR3 runs to 12 residues. Trimming removed 10 bases from V and 3 bases from J; junction bases left unmatched: 5. CDR3 in DNA: TGTGCCACGGGGACAGGAAGCTACGAGCAGTACTTC. Protein: CATGTGSYEQYF.